The clone carrying this T cell receptor (beta chain) was detected a few times. The antigen is not known. Together with a sample-barcoded 5' primer, a J-beta primer mix was included in a second PCR lasting roughly 6 to 12 cycles. Individual samples furnished no less than 3 million CDR3-containing paired-end reads apiece. TCRdb fed the 5' RACE reads into MiXCR, producing one record per CDR3 protein. The table has about 1.8 million distinct CDR3 sequences, around half seen once. This entry belongs to a study of blood T cells in healthy people across ages. Study summary: Template switching captured about one barcoded beta molecule per two T cells.

Each sample gave at least 6.5 million isolated PBMCs. From germline, CDR1 is SGHDT and CDR2 YYEEEE. The V and J ends lost 4 bases and 2 bases, in that order; junction bases with no gene match: 7. The CDR3 is 15 residues long. Study-wide points: Among long-lived donors, naive CD4+ cells were more numerous and diversity higher than in aged donors.

The sequenced sample was blood. V gene TRBV5-6 combines with J gene TRBJ2-7; TRBD1 aligns across 9 bases. The sequence derives from a woman aged 35 to 49 in good health. The CDR3 loop reads CASSPPGTGPYEQYF. In nucleotides, the CDR3 is TGTGCCAGCAGCCCTCCCGGGACAGGGCCCTACGAGCAGTACTTC.